Listed below are T cell receptor beta chains from one sample, sequenced in a study of T cells after yellow fever vaccination. TCRdb fed the 5' RACE reads into MiXCR, producing one record per CDR3 protein. This sample has some 550,000 distinct CDR3 sequences, with under 25% found just once. The material sequenced was PBMCs, taken 15 days after the yellow fever booster vaccination. These TCRs come from a man younger than 40 who received the YFV17D yellow fever vaccine. CDR3s include the opening cysteine and the closing phenylalanine or tryptophan. A D gene is named only where the DNA matches it firmly. Not every row has a clone size; where given, it reads once, few, many or a size class.

v_gene	len	d_gene	abundance	j_gene	CDR3nt	CDR3aa
TRBV29-1	14	-	-	TRBJ2-1	TGCAGCGTTGCTTGGGGGACCCAGTTCGGTGAGCAGTTCTTC	CSVAWGTQFGEQFF
TRBV2	13	TRBD2	-	TRBJ2-1	TGTGCCGGCCTGGCGGGAGGGCTAAATGAGCAGTTCTTC	CAGLAGGLNEQFF
TRBV27	13	TRBD1	few	TRBJ1-1	TGTGCCAGCAGGAGAGACAGGGCGGCGGAAGCTTTCTTT	CASRRDRAAEAFF
TRBV28	13	-	few	TRBJ2-5	TGTGCCAGCAGTTTTCCTAGTTTTGAGACCCAGTACTTC	CASSFPSFETQYF
TRBV25-1	15	-	-	TRBJ2-7	TGTGCCAGCAGCCCCACCGGCAGTCTAGGCTACGAGCAGTACTTC	CASSPTGSLGYEQYF
TRBV7-2	13	-	-	TRBJ2-5	TGTGCCAGCAGCCTCCTGACAGAAGAGACCCAGTACTTC	CASSLLTEETQYF
TRBV18	13	-	-	TRBJ2-5	TGTGCCAGCTCCCCCGGGATTTCGGAGACCCAGTACTTC	CASSPGISETQYF
TRBV29-1	13	-	many	TRBJ2-3	TGCAGCTCTTCGGGGGCCTACACAGATACGCAGTATTTT	CSSSGAYTDTQYF
TRBV5-4	15	TRBD1	-	TRBJ1-1	TGTGCCAGCAGCCCGACCGGGACAGCCAACACTGAAGCTTTCTTT	CASSPTGTANTEAFF
TRBV20-1	15	TRBD1	few	TRBJ2-7	TGCAGTGCTAGCTCGCTGGACAGGGTCAACTACGAGCAGTACTTC	CSASSLDRVNYEQYF
TRBV5-1	15	TRBD1	-	TRBJ1-5	TGCGCCAGCAGCCTGACAGGGGCCAGCAATCAGCCCCAGCATTTT	CASSLTGASNQPQHF